This T cell receptor beta chain originates from a study of tumor-infiltrating lymphocytes in localized non-small cell lung cancer. About the study: Some samples were collected after neoadjuvant chemotherapy; smokers, never-smokers and several histologies were included.

Trimming pared 2 bases from V and 1 base from J, leaving 2 bases between. The CDR3 is 12 amino acids. CDR1 and CDR2 (germline): SGHRS, YFSETQ. Only in-frame clones appear in the TCRdb table, and some are missing; sequencing was by immunoSEQ multiplex PCR. The sample contains about 12,000 clones, approximately 66% of which appear only once. The chain has TRBV5-1 and TRBJ2-3; no reliable D call. Specimen: lung tumor tissue. The source is a human donor with non-small cell lung cancer. This CDR3 is CASSLRTDTQYF. In DNA, the CDR3 is TGCGCCAGCAGCTTACGCACAGATACGCAGTATTTT.